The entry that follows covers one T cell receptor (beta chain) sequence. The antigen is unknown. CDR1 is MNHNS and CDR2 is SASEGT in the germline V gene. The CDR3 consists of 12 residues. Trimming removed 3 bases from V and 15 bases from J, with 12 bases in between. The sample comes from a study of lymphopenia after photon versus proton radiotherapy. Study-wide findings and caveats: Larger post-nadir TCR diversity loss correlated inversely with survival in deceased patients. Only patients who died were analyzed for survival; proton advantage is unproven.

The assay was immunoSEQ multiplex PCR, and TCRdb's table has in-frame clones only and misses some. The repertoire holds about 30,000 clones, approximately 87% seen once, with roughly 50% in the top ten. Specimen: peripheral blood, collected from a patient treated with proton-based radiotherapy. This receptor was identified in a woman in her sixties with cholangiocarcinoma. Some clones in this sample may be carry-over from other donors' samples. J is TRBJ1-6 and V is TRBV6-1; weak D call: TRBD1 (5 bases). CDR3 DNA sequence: TGTGCCAGCAGTGATAAGGGGAGGTACCTCCACTTT. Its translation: CASSDKGRYLHF.